These T cell receptor beta chains were read from a single sample in a study of CD8 T cells in ankylosing spondylitis. TCRdb re-derived calls from the 5' RACE reads in MiXCR, one entry per CDR3 protein. The table has some 240,000 distinct CDR3 sequences, around 7.8% seen once. Material: blood, either unsorted or a sorted T cell fraction (not recorded which). The receptor set was obtained from a male donor with ankylosing spondylitis or in good health (not recorded which). Both conserved end residues are part of each CDR3.

V gene	J gene	CDR3 protein
TRBV9	TRBJ2-7	CASSVDGQGEVEQYF
TRBV12-3/TRBV12-4	TRBJ2-5	CASSFTGLKSVTQYF
TRBV28	TRBJ2-7	CASMSGTGGAYEQYF
TRBV7-2	TRBJ1-6	CASSSSPNLSPLHF
TRBV27	TRBJ2-5	CASSNPWDYQETQYF
TRBV12-3/TRBV12-4	TRBJ2-5	CASSLSGRETQYF
TRBV7-3	TRBJ1-2	CASSGPGPLRGYTF
TRBV9	TRBJ1-3	CASSPRGGGNTIYF
TRBV12-3/TRBV12-4	TRBJ2-6	CASQGSGANVLTF
TRBV4-2	TRBJ2-1	CASSQSFSGSSYNEQFF
TRBV6-1	TRBJ2-3	CASIRTSGLGGDTQYF
TRBV5-1	TRBJ1-1	CASSFAGSLTEAFF
TRBV15	TRBJ2-3	CATHPRGTGENTQYF
TRBV7-6	TRBJ2-2	CASSLYYGSKGTGELFF
TRBV19	TRBJ2-1	CASSLPGQLYNEQFF
TRBV5-6	TRBJ1-5	CASSLKGQDNQPQHF
TRBV5-4	TRBJ2-7	CASSLQAGGGEQYF
TRBV10-3	TRBJ2-7	CAISEPGTEPYEQYF
TRBV5-6	TRBJ2-3	CASMSFSTDTQYF
TRBV7-9	TRBJ2-2	CASSLREFVTGELFF
TRBV30	TRBJ1-1	CAWKNGPNTEAFF
TRBV7-9	TRBJ2-7	CASSFVGPYEQYF
TRBV29-1	TRBJ2-2	CSADQNTGELFF
TRBV6-1	TRBJ2-1	CASSEVVYEQFF
TRBV6-5	TRBJ2-1	CASSYSSKQFF
TRBV27	TRBJ1-6	CASSLRARDYSPLHF
TRBV6-1	TRBJ1-5	CASSERAQPQHF
TRBV12-3/TRBV12-4	TRBJ2-7	CASSFREGGEQYF
TRBV10-3	TRBJ1-1	CAISEPGTDGEAFF
TRBV4-3	TRBJ1-5	CASSQEGGSRNQPQHF
TRBV21-1	TRBJ2-1	CASSGGSGREDEQFF
TRBV27	TRBJ2-7	CASKLSRTSGTYEQYF
TRBV19	TRBJ1-1	CASRLTGKVAEAFF
TRBV29-1	TRBJ1-2	CSLTGQGNYGYTF
TRBV20-1	TRBJ2-4	CSARRRTGVNIQYF
TRBV10-3	TRBJ2-3	CATRKRQGAADTQYF
TRBV27	TRBJ2-7	CASSLGETLEQYF
TRBV20-1	TRBJ2-7	CSARDMAGGTYEQYF
TRBV7-6	TRBJ2-1	CASSLGGRDSVYNEQFF
TRBV7-2	TRBJ2-1	CASSLGWGSYNEQFF
TRBV12-3/TRBV12-4	TRBJ1-1	CAVRTPMNTEAFF
TRBV4-1	TRBJ2-7	CASSRPLAESPDYEQYF
TRBV30	TRBJ1-5	CAWRTGRIPNQPQHF
TRBV5-6	TRBJ2-1	CASSLRLAAYNEQFF